What follows is one T cell receptor (beta chain) and its context. Its antigen is currently unknown. The CDR3 runs to 18 residues. The germline CDR1 and CDR2 sequences are LNHDA and SQIVND (reference sequence). Trimming shortened V by 6 bases and J by 0 bases, and 18 bases separated the two germline ends. TCRdb re-analysed the reads in MiXCR, keeping a single row per CDR3 protein. Found here are around 300,000 distinct CDR3 sequences, more than 8% of them singletons; the top ten hold over 3.5%. These data are taken from a study of T cell repertoires in cytomegalovirus infection. Overall study findings and caveats: Across the ex vivo response, the dominant clonotypes were HLA-C-restricted CMV-specific TCR beta clonotypes.

The sample comprised PBMCs. V is TRBV19 and J is TRBJ2-6; D perhaps matches TRBD2 (5 bases). The TCR was taken from a human donor in good health (CMV status not recorded). Some clones in this sample may be carry-over from other donors' samples. The CDR3 loop is CASSPRDGISSGANVLTF. The DNA for the CDR3 is TGTGCCAGTAGCCCCCGGGATGGGATTAGCTCTGGGGCCAACGTCCTGACTTTC.